This TCR beta chain was retrieved from a study of long-term antiretroviral therapy in people with HIV (dated by TCRdb to 2021 to 2024). Study-wide context: The earliest samples were collected roughly a decade before the 2015 WHO recommendation for immediate ART, at a time when ART was usually postponed until CD4 counts fell. A retrospective serial study tested whether changes in peripheral blood TRB repertoire composition and diversity were associated with ART initiation and durable HIV suppression. Of the roughly 30 participants with HIV, about a dozen were female. Test extractions of a monoclonal T-cell line alongside approximately 34 polyclonal samples showed no cross-contamination during QIAcube processing. The cohort contributed over 150 cryopreserved PBMC samples from a few dozen adults with confirmed HIV infection, collected serially over a mean of approximately six years (range 1-12).

On the study overall, not on this receptor specifically: Compared with controls, HIV repertoires had narrower CDR3 length ranges, and the network structure pointed to an antigen-experienced repertoire that shifted only slightly toward naive after ART. Expanded TRB clones identified before ART initiation dominated the repertoire at all time points, although this dominance fluctuated and declined in many PLHIV after ART. No data were available on ART adherence, viral resistance or therapy changes, limiting inferences about post-ART repertoire changes. The samples span the years 2004 to 2017, and the ART regimens used may be less effective than current regimens. Owing to limited PBMC availability, only the TCR beta chain was sequenced, without alpha chain pairing. Starting ART was linked to a significant rise in TRB diversity, yet even after long-term ART the diversity remained significantly lower than in transplant donor controls. Because pre-ART samples had limited cell numbers, profiling was done on unsorted PBMC rather than on sorted CD4+ and CD8+ T cells.

Participants were included only if at least one PBMC sample before ART initiation and at least two post-ART samples were available. Treatment was received in the United States of America by all participants with HIV. Before DNA extraction, cryopreserved samples of roughly 0.95-10 million PBMC were thawed and washed. At the time of the earliest PBMC sample for each participant with HIV, ages ranged from roughly 23 to 55 years. Per participant, PBMC samples came from 1-4 timepoints prior to ART initiation and 2-8 timepoints following ART initiation, for a median of 7 samples. For every participant, serial HIV viral load, CD4+ T-cell count, ART history and demographic data were obtained. Genomic DNA was extracted from unsorted PBMC with a Qiagen kit on a QIAcube, with processing performed in batches of 12 samples. The immunoSEQ hsTCRB v3.0 assay was used at survey level resolution to sequence the TRB variable region. TRB sequencing targeted a depth of roughly 35,000-55,000 T-cell genomes per sample. An Illumina MiSeq with a v3 150-cycle kit was used to sequence the pooled TRB libraries. The original methods were these. Repertoire analysis was run in R within a reproducible Nextflow workflow that covered QC, data transformation and analysis. LymphoSeq2, an R package for AIRR-Seq data exploration, was used to implement custom analyses. A handful of samples that yielded fewer than 5000 total TRB sequences were excluded, so that more than 150 HIV repertoires were analyzed. Among the 188 retained HIV repertoires, approximately 57 were collected before ART initiation and fewer than 150 were collected after ART initiation. Repertoires were downsampled to 5000 TRB nucleotide sequences, and summary statistics were averaged over 100 downsampling iterations. TRB sequences were retained for analysis only if CDR3 regions of at least seven amino acids were present. Diversity was measured with a Shannon entropy-derived clonality score and the Gini coefficient. In the repertoire networks, any two of the top 5000 CDR3 amino acid sequences were connected whenever the two sequences differed by an edit distance of one. For TRB CDR3 amino acid sequences, GLIPH2 was used to predict antigen specificity groups and MHC restriction. To flag known CMV, EBV, HIV or tissue antigen associations, CDR3 amino acid sequences were matched against VDJdb and McPAS-TCR. Pre-ART, post-ART and control groups were compared with Wilcoxon signed-rank tests and Holm-Bonferroni correction. Drawn from immuneACCESS, this table holds only the in-frame rearrangements with V and J called that TCRdb kept. Clones are partly lost; checked studies trace under half to an unresolved V gene and leave the rest unexplained. V and J calls plus clone size are reproduced from that table; the DNA served to infer D and trimming. This sample lists 25,000 to 35,000 clones; 93% were detected once. Clones ranked in the top ten supply about 6.4% of the sample.

The germline V gene gives CDR1 as MNHEY and CDR2 as SVGAGI. The V end gives up 6 bases and the J end 8 bases, leaving 13 bases in the junction not matched to a gene. Counted from cysteine to phenylalanine, this CDR3 has 15 amino acids. The kept DNA is CDR3 alone, 45 bases in frame from the first base. A remark on this clone: Its antigen is still unknown. The record has no base qualities; no much larger clone is one base away.

This chain joins TRBV6-5 to TRBJ2-1; 7 bases in the junction line up with TRBD2. The TCR originated in a woman between 35 and 50 years old with HIV. This specimen was unsorted PBMCs, taken almost 6.7 years after starting antiretroviral therapy. The DNA sequence is TGTGCCAGCAGCTCCCCCGGGGGAGGGCTCGATGAGCAGTTCTTC. This translates into CASSSPGGGLDEQFF.